This note documents a single T cell receptor beta chain sequence. CDR1 is MNHEY, CDR2 SMNVEV, per germline (reference sequence). The CDR3 is made up of 19 amino acids. Trimming took 5 bases from V and 2 from J, leaving 27 bases between them. This record belongs to a study of blood T cell repertoires in COVID-19. In the study overall: The origin of the acute and convalescent COVID-19 samples was the United States, Italy and Spain.

Sequencing used immunoSEQ multiplex PCR; TCRdb keeps in-frame clones, though not all of them. In the table there are roughly 330,000 clones, about 83% of which are singletons. This receptor was obtained from a woman aged 45-60 years with acute or convalescent COVID-19. Sequences were obtained from peripheral blood. The chain carries TRBV27 and TRBJ2-5, with D perhaps TRBD2 (6 bases). Here the CDR3 DNA reads TGTGCCAGCAGTACCTCCCCGCCGACGCGGGGCCATACACAAGAGACCCAGTACTTC. Protein sequence: CASSTSPPTRGHTQETQYF.